The rows below give T cell receptor beta chains drawn from one sample of a study of T cells expressing NK-cell markers. Reprocessing the 5' RACE reads, TCRdb reports a single entry for every CDR3 protein and omits DNA. The sample holds some 150,000 distinct CDR3 sequences. Sequencing used blood T cells: a sorted CD56 or NKG2C T cell subset, CD4+ or CD8+ T cells, or bulk PBMC T cells (not recorded which). The receptors stem from a young man in good health. Each CDR3 is given with its conserved first and last residue. The order of the fields is J gene, V gene, CDR3 protein.

TRBJ2-1	TRBV4-3	CASSQDPAGLNNEQFF
TRBJ1-2	TRBV5-5	CASSSTGDPMEGYTF
TRBJ1-2	TRBV19	CASGTVYGYTF
TRBJ1-5	TRBV4-1	CASSQEGQVYSNQPQHF
TRBJ2-1	TRBV2	CASGDYSRNEQFF
TRBJ2-1	TRBV30	CAWSGGVAGESLNEQFF
TRBJ2-5	TRBV7-6	CASSYSLGATRETQYF
TRBJ1-4	TRBV7-9	CASSPRTERNEKLFF
TRBJ2-3	TRBV7-9	CASSISQGLGKDTQYF
TRBJ2-1	TRBV6-2/TRBV6-3	CASSPGTYNEQFF
TRBJ2-1	TRBV19	CASSPTGRASVDEQFF
TRBJ1-1	TRBV30	CAWTYRQGPALEAFF
TRBJ2-1	TRBV7-8	CAGGPNYNEQFF
TRBJ2-7	TRBV19	CASSPRDRGYEQYF
TRBJ1-1	TRBV30	CAWSPGSVAEAFF
TRBJ2-2	TRBV6-1	CASSETDYNTGELFF
TRBJ2-2	TRBV4-2	CASRTKREMWNTGELFF
TRBJ2-3	TRBV14	CASSHTRVEWATDTQYF
TRBJ1-3	TRBV12-3/TRBV12-4	CASSPPGSGNTIYF
TRBJ2-7	TRBV28	CASSPGQHPAGSYEQYF
TRBJ2-1	TRBV30	CAWRRLYLHEQFF
TRBJ2-5	TRBV7-9	CASSLAGETQYF